These 4 T cell receptor beta chains originate from one sample sequenced in a study of T cells after yellow fever vaccination. TCRdb analysed the 5' RACE reads with MiXCR anew, one entry per CDR3 protein. This table has approximately 240,000 distinct CDR3 sequences, 3.6% appearing once. Specimen: PBMCs, collected 15 days after the yellow fever booster vaccination. The receptors derive from a man between 18 and 29 years old who received the YFV17D yellow fever vaccine.

This clonotype was observed many times. The chain carries TRBV5-1 and TRBJ1-4, with D hard to call. The CDR3 is 15 amino acids. The germline gives CDR1 SGHRS, CDR2 YFSETQ. V was pared by 3 bases and J by 1 base, with 10 bases between. CDR3 in amino acids: CASSSTSGTNEKLFF. The CDR3, as DNA: TGCGCCAGCAGCTCCACTAGCGGAACTAATGAAAAACTGTTTTTT.

In its sample, this clonotype was seen many times. CDR3 in amino acids: CASSLEGNRKYNEQFF. The CDR3 region has the DNA TGCGCCAGCAGCTTGGAGGGGAATAGAAAGTACAATGAGCAGTTCTTC. This sequence joins TRBV5-1 and TRBJ2-1; a weak D match, TRBD1 (5 bases). The CDR3 has 16 amino acids. V was pared by 0 bases and J by 4 bases, with 14 bases between. Germline CDR1 reads SGHRS; CDR2 reads YFSETQ.

Ten or more counts support this clonotype. The gene calls are TRBV5-1 and TRBJ2-7; TRBD2 agrees at 8 bases. With V trimmed by 3 bases and J by 1 base, 9 bases remained unmatched. The CDR3 is 16 amino acids. Germline V gene sequence: CDR1 SGHRS, CDR2 YFSETQ. CDR3 sequence reads: CASSSVPRGGSYEQYF. Written as DNA, the CDR3 is TGCGCCAGCAGCTCAGTTCCCCGCGGGGGGTCCTACGAGCAGTACTTC. The whole variable domain, remainder taken from reference TRBV5-1 and TRBJ2-7, is KAGVTQTPRYLIKTRGQQVTLSCSPISGHRSVSWYQQTPGQGLQFLFEYFSETQRNKGNFPGRFSGRQFSNSRSEMNVSTLELGDSALYLCASSSVPRGGSYEQYFGPGTRLTVT.

Many counts were recorded for this clonotype. The rearrangement links TRBV6-5 to TRBJ2-3; possibly TRBD1 for D (6 bases). The CDR3 is made up of 13 amino acids. The V end was cut by 8 bases, the J end by 2 bases, with 11 bases between. Per the germline V gene, CDR1 is MNHEY and CDR2 is SVGAGI. The CDR3 DNA follows: TGTGCCAGCCAGGGGACAAACACAGATACGCAGTATTTT. The encoded protein is CASQGTNTDTQYF.